This T cell receptor (beta chain) was identified during a study of T cell clones after liver transplantation. Study context: In this trial, immunosuppression withdrawal was attempted within 2 years of liver transplant. TCRbeta sequencing after a pre-transplant mixed lymphocyte reaction identified graft-donor-reactive clones, later tracked in post-transplant blood.

The germline V gene has CDR1 LGHNA and CDR2 YSLEER. The ends were cut back, 4 bases at V and 5 bases at J, with 15 bases in the middle. The CDR3 loop spans 16 amino acids. Some clones are missing from TCRdb's copy, which holds only in-frame ones; the method was immunoSEQ multiplex PCR. Of 55,000 to 80,000 clones in the sample, over 85% were seen once. Sorting of unstimulated PBMCs yielded separate CD3+CD4+ and CD3+CD8+ fractions. The sample here was CD4+ T cells from blood, taken before liver transplant. This clonotype was obtained from a human donor who received a liver transplant. The chain recombines TRBV4-3 with TRBJ2-6; possibly TRBD2 for D (6 bases). CDR3 bases: TGCGCCAGCAGCCCTGGTGGAGGGTCCCGGGCCAACGTCCTGACTTTC. This translates into CASSPGGGSRANVLTF.